Below, 5 T cell receptor beta chains from the same sample are listed, as sequenced in a study of blood T cells in healthy people across ages. Alongside a J-beta primer mix, a sample-barcoded 5' primer served in a second PCR lasting roughly 7 to 12 cycles. Via MiXCR, TCRdb re-called the 5' RACE reads, giving one row per CDR3 protein. The sample consists of 1.5 million to 2 million distinct CDR3 sequences, about 50% of them appearing once. The specimen sequenced was blood. The receptors originated from a woman aged 35 to 49 in good health.

This chain links TRBV15 with TRBJ1-5; 8 bases are a match to TRBD1. V shed 3 bases, J shed 6 bases, and the junction held 10 bases outside the gene matches. Germline CDR1 and CDR2: LNHNV and YYDKDF (reference sequence). The CDR3 loop spans 16 amino acids. The CDR3 nucleotides are TGTGCCACCAGCAGCGAGACAGGGGCCCCTATTCAGCCCCAGCATTTT. This codes for CATSSETGAPIQPQHF.

The chain uses TRBV6-2 or TRBV6-3 and TRBJ2-5; D unclear. Deletions cut 3 bases from V and 2 bases from J, with 10 bases between. The CDR3 spans 14 residues. Germline CDR1 is MNHEY and CDR2 is SVGEGT. The CDR3 spells CASSYIRKQETQYF. As DNA, the CDR3 is TGTGCCAGCAGTTATATCAGGAAACAAGAGACCCAGTACTTC.

The chain has TRBV6-1 and TRBJ2-7; maybe TRBD2 (7 bases). In germline, CDR1 is MNHNS, CDR2 SASEGT. V was cut by 7 bases and J by 0 bases, with 22 bases left in between. The CDR3 spans 17 residues. The CDR3 spells CASMMKGGALDSYEQYF. In DNA, the CDR3 is TGTGCCAGCATGATGAAGGGGGGGGCCTTAGACTCCTACGAGCAGTACTTC.

This chain links TRBV6-5 with TRBJ1-2, with 8 positions matching TRBD1. This CDR3 contains 15 residues. With V trimmed by 4 bases and J by 7 bases, 11 bases remained unmatched. From germline, CDR1 is MNHEY and CDR2 SVGAGI. The CDR3 loop is CASSSRLQGALGYTF. The CDR3 region has the DNA TGTGCCAGCAGTTCAAGACTCCAGGGGGCGCTTGGCTACACCTTC.

The J gene is TRBJ1-4, the V gene TRBV4-3; D is ambiguous. The CDR3 sequence is 13 residues long. The V gene lost 4 bases and the J gene lost 6 bases, with 9 bases spanning the gap. CDR1 LGHNA and CDR2 YSLEER come from the germline V gene. CDR3: CASSRPNDEKLFF. The CDR3 region has the DNA TGCGCCAGCAGCCGCCCGAATGATGAAAAACTGTTTTTT.